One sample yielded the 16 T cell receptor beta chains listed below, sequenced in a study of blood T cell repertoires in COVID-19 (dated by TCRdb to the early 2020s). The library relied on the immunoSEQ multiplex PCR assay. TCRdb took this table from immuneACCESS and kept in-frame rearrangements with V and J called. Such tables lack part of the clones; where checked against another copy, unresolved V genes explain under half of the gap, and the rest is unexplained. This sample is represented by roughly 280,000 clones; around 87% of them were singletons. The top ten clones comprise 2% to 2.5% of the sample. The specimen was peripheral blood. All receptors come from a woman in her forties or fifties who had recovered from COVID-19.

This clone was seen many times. CDR3 in DNA: TGTGCCAGCAGTGAAGCGACAATAGGAGGGAGCTATTCACCCCTCCACTTT. It is translated as CASSEATIGGSYSPLHF. V is TRBV2 and J is TRBJ1-6; no firm D call. This CDR3 is 17 amino acids long. Deletions cut 0 bases from V and 8 bases from J, with 17 bases between. Germline CDR1 is SNHLY and CDR2 is FYNNEI.

As DNA, the CDR3 is TGTGCCTGTCCCCGAGAGAGTAACTATGGCTACACCTTC. It codes for CACPRESNYGYTF. V gene TRBV30 combines with J gene TRBJ1-2; D ambiguous. The V gene's germline CDR1 is GTSNPN and CDR2 SVGIG (reference sequence). This CDR3 comprises 13 residues. Trimming pared 6 bases from V and 1 base from J, leaving 12 bases between. Looking up the rest from reference TRBV30 and TRBJ1-2 gives the full variable domain: SQTIHQWPATLVQPVGSPLSLECTVEGTSNPNLYWYRQAAGRGLQLLFYSVGIGQISSEVPQNLSASRPQDRQFILSSKKLLLSDSGFYLCACPRESNYGYTFGSGTRLTVV.

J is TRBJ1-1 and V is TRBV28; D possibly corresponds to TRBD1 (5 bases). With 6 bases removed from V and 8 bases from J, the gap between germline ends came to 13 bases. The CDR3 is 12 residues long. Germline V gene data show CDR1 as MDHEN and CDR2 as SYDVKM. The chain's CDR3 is CASRGQVREAFF. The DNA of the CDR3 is TGTGCCAGCAGGGGGCAAGTTCGAGAAGCTTTCTTT.

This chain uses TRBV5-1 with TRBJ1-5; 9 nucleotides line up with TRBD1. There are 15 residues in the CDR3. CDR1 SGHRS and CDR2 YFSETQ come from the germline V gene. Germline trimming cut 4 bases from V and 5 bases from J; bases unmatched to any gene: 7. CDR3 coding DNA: TGCGCCAGCAGCATTGGGACAGGGCAGGATCAGCCCCAGCATTTT. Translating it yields CASSIGTGQDQPQHF. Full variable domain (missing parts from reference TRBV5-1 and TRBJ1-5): KAGVTQTPRYLIKTRGQQVTLSCSPISGHRSVSWYQQTPGQGLQFLFEYFSETQRNKGNFPGRFSGRQFSNSRSEMNVSTLELGDSALYLCASSIGTGQDQPQHFGDGTRLSIL.

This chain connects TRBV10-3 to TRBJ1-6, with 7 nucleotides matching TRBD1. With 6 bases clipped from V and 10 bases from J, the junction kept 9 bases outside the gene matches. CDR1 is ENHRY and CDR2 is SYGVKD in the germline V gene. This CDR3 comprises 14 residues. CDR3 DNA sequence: TGTGCCATCAGCACCACAGGGGTACAATCACCCCTCCACTTT. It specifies CAISTTGVQSPLHF.

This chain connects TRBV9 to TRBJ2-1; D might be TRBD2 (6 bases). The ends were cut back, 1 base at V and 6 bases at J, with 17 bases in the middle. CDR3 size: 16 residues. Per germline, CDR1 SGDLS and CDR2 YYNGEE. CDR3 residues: CASSVTLRRGSNEQFF. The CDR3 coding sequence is TGTGCCAGCAGCGTAACCCTTAGACGGGGGTCCAATGAGCAGTTCTTC.

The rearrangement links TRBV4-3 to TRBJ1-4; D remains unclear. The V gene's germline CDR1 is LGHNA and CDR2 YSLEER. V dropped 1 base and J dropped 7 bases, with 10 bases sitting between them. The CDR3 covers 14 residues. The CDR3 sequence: CASSQVLRGEKLFF. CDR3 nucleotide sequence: TGCGCCAGCAGCCAAGTTCTACGGGGTGAAAAACTGTTTTTT.

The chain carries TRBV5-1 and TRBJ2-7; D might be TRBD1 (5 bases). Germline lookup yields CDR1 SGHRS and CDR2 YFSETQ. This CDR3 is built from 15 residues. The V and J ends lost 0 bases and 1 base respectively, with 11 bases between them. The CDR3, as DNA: TGCGCCAGCAGCTTGGTCCAGGGTCGTTCCTACGAGCAGTACTTC. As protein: CASSLVQGRSYEQYF.

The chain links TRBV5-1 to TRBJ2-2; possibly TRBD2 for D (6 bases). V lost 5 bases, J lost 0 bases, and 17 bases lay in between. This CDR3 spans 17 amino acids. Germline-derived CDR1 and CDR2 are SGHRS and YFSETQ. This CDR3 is CASSLGARLANTGELFF. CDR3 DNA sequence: TGCGCCAGCAGTCTAGGGGCCCGACTAGCGAACACCGGGGAGCTGTTTTTT.

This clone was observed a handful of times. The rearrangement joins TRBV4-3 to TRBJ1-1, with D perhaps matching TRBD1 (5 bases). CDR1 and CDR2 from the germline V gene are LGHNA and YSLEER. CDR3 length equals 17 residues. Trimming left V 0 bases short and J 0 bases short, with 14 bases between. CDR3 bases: TGCGCCAGCAGCCAAGACCCGGAAGGACACCTGAACACTGAAGCTTTCTTT. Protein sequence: CASSQDPEGHLNTEAFF.

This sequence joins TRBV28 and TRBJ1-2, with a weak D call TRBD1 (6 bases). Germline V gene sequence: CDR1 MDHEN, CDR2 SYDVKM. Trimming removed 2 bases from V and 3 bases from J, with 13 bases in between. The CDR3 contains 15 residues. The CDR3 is CASSLPPGHDYGYTF. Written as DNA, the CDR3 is TGTGCCAGCAGTTTACCCCCGGGACATGACTATGGCTACACCTTC.

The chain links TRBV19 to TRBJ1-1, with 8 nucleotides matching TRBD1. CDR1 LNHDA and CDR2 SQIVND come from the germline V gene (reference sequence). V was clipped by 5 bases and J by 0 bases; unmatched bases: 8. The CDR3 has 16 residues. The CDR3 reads CASSLRGLSMNTEAFF. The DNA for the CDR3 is TGTGCCAGTAGTCTCAGGGGGCTTTCTATGAACACTGAAGCTTTCTTT.

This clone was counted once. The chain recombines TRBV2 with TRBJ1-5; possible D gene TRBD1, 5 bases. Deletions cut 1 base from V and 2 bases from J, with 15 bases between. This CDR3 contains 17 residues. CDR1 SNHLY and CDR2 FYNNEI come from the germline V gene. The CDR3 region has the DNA TGTGCCAGCAGTGAAGAGAGGGGAAGCGGGGGCAATCAGCCCCAGCATTTT. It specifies CASSEERGSGGNQPQHF. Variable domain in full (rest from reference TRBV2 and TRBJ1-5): EPEVTQTPSHQVTQMGQEVILRCVPISNHLYFYWYRQILGQKVEFLVSFYNNEISEKSEIFDDQFSVERPDGSNFTLKIRSTKLEDSAMYFCASSEERGSGGNQPQHFGDGTRLSIL.

The CDR3 DNA reads as TGTGCTAGTGCACCCGGGCCCGGGACAGGGACCAAATTGTACGAGCAGTACTTC. Protein product: CASAPGPGTGTKLYEQYF. This sequence joins TRBV12-5 and TRBJ2-7; 9 nucleotides match TRBD1. The CDR3 length is 18 residues. The J segment lost 4 bases and the V segment lost 7 bases, leaving 20 bases of the junction unmatched. Germline assignment: CDR1 LGHNT and CDR2 FRNRAP.

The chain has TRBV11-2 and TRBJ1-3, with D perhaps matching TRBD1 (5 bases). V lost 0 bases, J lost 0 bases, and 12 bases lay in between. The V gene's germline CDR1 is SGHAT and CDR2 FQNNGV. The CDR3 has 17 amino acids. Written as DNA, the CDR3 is TGTGCCAGCAGCTTAGAAAGTCAGGGTTTCTCTGGAAACACCATATATTTT. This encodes CASSLESQGFSGNTIYF.

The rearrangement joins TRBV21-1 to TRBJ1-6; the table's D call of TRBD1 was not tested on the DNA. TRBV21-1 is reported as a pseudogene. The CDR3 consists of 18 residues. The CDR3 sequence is CASSKSRAKTGVRSPLHF. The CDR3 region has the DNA TGTGCCAGCAGCAAAAGTAGGGCTAAGACAGGTGTAAGGTCACCCCTCCACTTT.